The 8 T cell receptor beta chains below all came from one sample that was sequenced in a study of T cell responses to AZD1222 COVID-19 vaccine (dated by TCRdb to the early 2020s). Per the publication, the time point label means: about 28 days (+/-7) after the second vaccine dose. Receptor libraries were prepared by the immunoSEQ multiplex PCR assay. Entries here come from immuneACCESS through TCRdb and include only in-frame sequences with V and J called. Some clones fail to appear in such tables; in the studies checked, an unresolved V gene covers under half of the shortfall, and the cause of the remainder is unknown. The table for this sample lists tens of thousands of clones; 70% to 90% of them were counted only once. 3.4% of the sample is taken by the ten largest. The material was peripheral blood, obtained 28 days after the second AZD1222 dose. The receptors were sampled from an adult who received the AZD1222 COVID-19 vaccine.

As concerns this clone: One junction end disagrees with the germline gene, perhaps due to a read error. The chain employs TRBV20-1 and TRBJ2-5; D not certain. This CDR3 is built from 10 residues. Germline CDR1 reads DFQATT; CDR2 reads SNEGSKA (reference sequence). DNA for the CDR3: TGCAGTGCTAGTGTGGCCGCTCGGGACTTC. The encoded protein is CSASVAARDF.

The chain joins TRBV18 to TRBJ1-1; tentatively, D is TRBD1 (6 bases). The germline CDR1 and CDR2 sequences are KGHSH and LQKENI. This CDR3 region has 14 residues. The ends were cut back, 2 bases at V and 3 bases at J, with 10 bases in the middle. The CDR3 sequence is CASSPKQGDTEAFF. The CDR3 DNA reads as TGTGCCAGCTCACCAAAACAGGGTGACACTGAAGCTTTCTTT.

The sample holds one count of this clone. The genes are TRBV6-5 and TRBJ1-5; no firm D call. Trimming stripped 9 bases from V and 1 base from J, with 10 bases between. The CDR3 consists of 13 residues. Germline assignment: CDR1 MNHEY and CDR2 SVGAGI. The CDR3 DNA reads TGTGCCAGGGTTTGGGGAAGCAATCAGCCCCAGCATTTT. Translation gives CARVWGSNQPQHF.

V and J are TRBV7-9 and TRBJ2-2; a possible D gene is TRBD1 (6 bases). V gave up 6 bases and J gave up 7 bases, with 9 bases separating them. The CDR3 contains 12 residues. Germline V gene data show CDR1 as SEHNR and CDR2 as FQNEAQ (reference sequence). As DNA, the CDR3 is TGTGCCAGCAGGTCAGGGGTCGGGGAGCTGTTTTTT. It is translated as CASRSGVGELFF.

This chain connects TRBV10-3 to TRBJ1-1; D gene uncertain. Deletions cut 2 bases from V and 3 bases from J, with 4 bases between. The germline CDR1 and CDR2 sequences are ENHRY and SYGVKD. This CDR3 is 12 amino acids long. CDR3 DNA sequence: TGTGCCATCAGTGAGGGATACACTGAAGCTTTCTTT. Amino acids: CAISEGYTEAFF.

The rearrangement uses TRBV7-2 and TRBJ2-5; 7 bases line up with TRBD2. This CDR3 is built from 17 residues. Germline trimming cut 5 bases from V and 0 bases from J; bases unmatched to any gene: 12. From germline, CDR1 is SGHTA and CDR2 FQGNSA. CDR3 in DNA: TGTGCCAGCAGCACAGAATCTGGGGGGGGGAACCAAGAGACCCAGTACTTC. Its protein product is CASSTESGGGNQETQYF.

This rearrangement joins TRBV7-2 to TRBJ2-2; TRBD1 aligns across 7 bases. Germline CDR1 SGHTA, CDR2 FQGNSA. The CDR3 runs to 16 residues. V shed 5 bases, J shed 2 bases, and the junction held 8 bases outside the gene matches. CDR3 protein: CASSHWGQKNTGELFF. CDR3 nucleotide sequence: TGTGCCAGCAGCCATTGGGGACAGAAAAACACCGGGGAGCTGTTTTTT.

The chain recombines TRBV19 with TRBJ2-1; no clear D gene. Trimming left V 6 bases short and J 7 bases short, with 13 bases between. CDR1 is LNHDA, CDR2 SQIVND, per germline (reference sequence). The CDR3 totals 13 residues. CDR3 sequence (DNA): TGTGCCAGTAGCTGGTCGTCGGTTAATGAGCAGTTCTTC. This gives the protein CASSWSSVNEQFF.